This T cell receptor (beta chain) was obtained from a study of CD8+ T cells in alopecia areata. RNA was extracted and reverse transcribed into cDNA as the sequencing template. Repertoires were generated with immunoSEQ multiplex PCR, while TCRdb's copy carries only in-frame clones and drops some. Found here are about 270,000 clones, no singletons; the ten largest cover less than 1.5%. Trimming removed 3 bases from V and 1 base from J; junction bases left unmatched: 0. Germline V lookup: CDR1 NSHNY, CDR2 SYGAGN. The CDR3 runs to 15 residues. This clone has ten or more counts. All gene names here are mouse names. The missing CDR3 end, 4 residues past where the read stops, is filled in from the germline J gene. Other DNA variants within this sample encode the same CDR3. Separation of pooled cutaneous lymph node cells was by sorting with CD4, CD8alpha, NKG2D, NKG2ACE and other markers.

The sequence derives from a C3H/HeJ mouse with alopecia areata. The mouse line has the MHC haplotype H2-k. The J gene is TRBJ2-1, the V gene TRBV13-1; 11 nucleotides match TRBD2. The sequenced sample consisted of CD4+ T cells sorted from a lymph node. The DNA read from the CDR3 is TGTGCCAGCAGTGGGGACTGGGGGAACTATGCT. Residues: CASSGDWGNYA. The CDR3, in full, reads CASSGDWGNYAEQFF.